Given below is one TCR beta chain in context. The data originate from a study of blood T cell repertoires in COVID-19. Across the whole study: Material from acute and convalescent COVID-19 was sourced from the United States, Italy and Spain. PBMCs, B-cell-depleted T cells, or T cells provided the cDNA or gDNA that made up the material.

In the original analysis: Amplifying reference gene primers gave estimates of nucleated cell counts. Sequenced by immunoSEQ multiplex PCR; TCRdb stores in-frame clones only, minus some. That table gives V, J and clone size, and the DNA gave D and trimming. The sample carries approximately 300,000 clones, 75% to 90% recorded once. CDR3 length: 14 residues. The germline CDR1 and CDR2 sequences are MNHEY and SMNVEV (reference sequence). With 5 bases removed from V and 12 bases from J, the gap between germline ends came to 17 bases. This clonotype originated in a woman aged 40 to 50 with acute or convalescent COVID-19. The gene calls are TRBV27 and TRBJ1-6; D not resolved. The specimen sequenced was peripheral blood. The CDR3 DNA sequence: TGTGCCAGCAGTGAACGGGTCCTCGTGGTACCCCTCCACTTT. Encoded protein: CASSERVLVVPLHF.